The 8 T cell receptor beta chains presented below share a single source sample, sequenced in a study of T cells in women clearing cervical HPV infection. Some clones are missing from TCRdb's copy, which holds only in-frame ones; the method was immunoSEQ multiplex PCR. The ten top clones account for approximately 4.5%, within a sample of roughly 30,000 clones. The specimen sequenced was blood buffy coat. The origin of the receptors is a woman between 18 and 75 years old with a cervical HPV16 infection that either progressed to CIN3+ or cleared (not recorded which).

As to this clone: The read ends 3 residues early relative to the CDR3; the germline J gene fills the gap. The chain joins TRBV10-3 to TRBJ1-6; 7 positions agree with TRBD1. V lost 6 bases and J lost 9; bases outside the gene matches: 5. Per the germline V gene, CDR1 is ENHRY and CDR2 is SYGVKD. This CDR3 is 13 amino acids long. The CDR3 DNA, read in part, is TGTGCCATCAGCGAACAGGGGAGTTCACCC. Encoded protein: CAISEQGSSP. The whole CDR3 protein is CAISEQGSSPLHF.

In the case of this clone: The read ends 3 residues before the CDR3 terminus; that terminus is restored from the germline J gene. The chain is built from TRBV5-6 and TRBJ2-7; D possibly corresponds to TRBD1 (6 bases). The CDR3 is made up of 13 amino acids. Trimming pared 0 bases from V and 4 bases from J, leaving 8 bases between. Germline CDR1 is SGHDT and CDR2 is YYEEEE. CDR3 region: CASSLGTDYEQYF. CDR3 DNA (partial): TGTGCCAGCAGCTTGGGGACAGATTACGAG.

A note on this clone: The read ends 3 residues shy of where the CDR3 ends; the end is completed using the germline J gene. This chain joins TRBV11-2 and TRBJ2-7; 8 positions match TRBD1. The CDR3 consists of 14 residues. CDR1 is SGHAT, CDR2 FQNNGV, per germline. The J segment lost 6 bases and the V segment lost 7 bases, leaving 11 bases of the junction unmatched. The CDR3 DNA, read in part, is TGTGCCAGCAAGAGGGACAGGAGCCGGTTCGAG. As protein: CASKRDRSRFE. In full, the CDR3 reads CASKRDRSRFEQYF.

About this clone itself: The read is 3 residues too short to cover the CDR3 end, so that end is filled in from the germline J gene. Other DNA sequences in this sample translate to the same CDR3. This sequence joins TRBV5-1 and TRBJ1-3, with TRBD1 matching over 8 bases. The germline V gene encodes CDR1 SGHRS and CDR2 YFSETQ. The CDR3 extends over 17 amino acids. Unmatched junction bases numbered 12, after V lost 4 bases and J lost 3 bases. The CDR3 protein is CASSPEVTGVSGNTIYF. CDR3 DNA (partial): TGCGCCAGCAGCCCAGAAGTGACAGGGGTTAGTGGAAACACC.

Note on this clone: The read comes to an end 3 residues before the CDR3 does, leaving the germline J gene to fill in the end. The chain uses TRBV30 and TRBJ2-5; perhaps TRBD2 as D (6 bases). V lost 2 bases, J lost 1 base, and 14 bases lay in between. The CDR3 loop spans 15 amino acids. CDR1 GTSNPN and CDR2 SVGIG come from the germline V gene (reference sequence). The CDR3 here is CAWSFRGAGQETQYF. Partial CDR3 DNA: TGTGCCTGGAGTTTTAGAGGAGCGGGCCAAGAGACC. The whole variable domain, filled in from reference TRBV30 and TRBJ2-5, reads SQTIHQWPATLVQPVGSPLSLECTVEGTSNPNLYWYRQAAGRGLQLLFYSVGIGQISSEVPQNLSASRPQDRQFILSSKKLLLSDSGFYLCAWSFRGAGQETQYFGPGTRLLVL.

Of note for this clone: The read ends 3 residues shy of where the CDR3 ends; the end is completed using the germline J gene. The chain recombines TRBV5-6 with TRBJ2-4, with 9 bases fitting TRBD2. There are 14 residues in the CDR3. Germline V CDR1 and CDR2: SGHDT, YYEEEE. The part of the CDR3 DNA that was read is TGTGCCAGCAACTCCGGGACTAGCAAGACGGCT. Translating it yields CASNSGTSKTA. The whole CDR3 sequence reads CASNSGTSKTAQYF.

A word on this clone: The read ends 3 residues before the CDR3 terminus; that terminus is restored from the germline J gene. This chain joins TRBV7-2 and TRBJ2-1, with D possibly TRBD2 on 6 matching bases. The V end was cut by 5 bases, the J end by 4 bases, with 15 bases between. Germline V lookup: CDR1 SGHTA, CDR2 FQGNSA. The CDR3 has 15 residues. CDR3 DNA, as far as it was read: TGTGCCAGCAGCCCCTCTAGCGAATTATACAATGAG. Its translation: CASSPSSELYNE. The CDR3 reads in full as CASSPSSELYNEQFF.

Notes on this clone: The CDR3 end falls 3 residues outside the read, so it is completed with the germline J gene. The chain carries TRBV5-1 and TRBJ2-1; no clear D gene. This CDR3 spans 13 amino acids. The V end lost 0 bases, the J end lost 4 bases, and 5 bases lay between the germline ends. The germline V gene encodes CDR1 SGHRS and CDR2 YFSETQ. CDR3: CASSLGQYNEQFF. The covered CDR3 bases are TGCGCCAGCAGCTTGGGGCAGTACAATGAG.